The T cell receptor (beta chain) described here comes from a study of blood T cell repertoires in COVID-19. TCRdb's copy holds only in-frame clones and misses some; the assay was immunoSEQ multiplex PCR. The repertoire holds roughly 250,000 clones, with about nine tenths as singletons. This clone was seen only once. The CDR3 contains 14 residues. V lost 10 bases and J lost 4, with 19 bases in between. Per the germline V gene, CDR1 is SNHLY and CDR2 is FYNNEI. V is TRBV2 and J is TRBJ1-1; TRBD1 is a possible D gene (6 bases). This sequence originates from a woman in her thirties with COVID-19, enrolled during active disease. Sequencing used peripheral blood. The CDR3 DNA reads TGTGCCACCGCGGTAGAACAGGGCGGCACTGAAGCTTTCTTT. As protein: CATAVEQGGTEAFF. Together with reference TRBV2 and TRBJ1-1, the CDR3 gives the full variable domain: EPEVTQTPSHQVTQMGQEVILRCVPISNHLYFYWYRQILGQKVEFLVSFYNNEISEKSEIFDDQFSVERPDGSNFTLKIRSTKLEDSAMYFCATAVEQGGTEAFFGQGTRLTVV.